Listed below are T cell receptor beta chains from one sample, sequenced in a study of T cells in Graves' hyperthyroidism and ophthalmopathy. MiXCR, run by TCRdb on the multiplex PCR reads, gives a single entry per CDR3 protein. The data hold approximately 420,000 distinct CDR3 sequences, with around 15% observed a single time. Sample: blood. The origin of the receptors is a woman younger than 35 with Graves' hyperthyroidism. The CDR3 runs from the conserved cysteine through the conserved F or W. Fields, in order: V gene, J gene, clone size, D gene, CDR3 protein, CDR3 DNA. The D gene is left open where the match is weak. Not all rows give a size; the values are once, few, many and, for expanded clones, a class.

>TRBV18|TRBJ2-1|many|TRBD1
CASETGGFNNEQFF
TGTGCCAGCGAAACAGGGGGCTTCAACAATGAGCAGTTCTTC
>TRBV3-1|TRBJ2-1|many|-
CASSQDQPVEQFF
TGTGCCAGCAGCCAAGATCAGCCCGTCGAGCAGTTCTTC
>TRBV19|TRBJ2-1|many|TRBD2
CASSGTSGGYNEQFF
TGTGCCAGTAGTGGGACTAGCGGAGGCTACAATGAGCAGTTCTTC
>TRBV27|TRBJ1-1|many|-
CASSLGVIPGASEAFF
TGTGCCAGCAGTTTAGGGGTAATCCCGGGGGCCTCTGAAGCTTTCTTT
>TRBV30|TRBJ2-3|many|TRBD2
CAWSSLAGGTDTQYF
TGTGCCTGGAGTTCTCTAGCGGGAGGCACAGATACGCAGTATTTT
>TRBV4-3|TRBJ2-6|-|-
CASSQNVVGGHGANVLTF
TGCGCCAGCAGCCAAAATGTCGTAGGGGGGCACGGGGCCAACGTCCTGACTTTC
>TRBV6-1|TRBJ2-7|many|TRBD2
CASSFSGMSEQYF
TGTGCCAGCAGTTTTAGCGGGATGAGCGAGCAGTACTTC
>TRBV6-1|TRBJ2-3|many|-
CASGISTDTQYF
TGTGCCAGCGGGATAAGCACAGATACGCAGTATTTT
>TRBV16|TRBJ2-7|few|TRBD1
CASSQSVTGGLYEQYF
TGTGCCAGCAGCCAATCGGTCACAGGGGGCTTATACGAGCAGTACTTC
>TRBV28|TRBJ1-2|many|-
CASSLAGLGSGYGYTF
TGTGCCAGCAGTTTAGCGGGCCTCGGATCTGGCTATGGCTACACCTTC
>TRBV15|TRBJ1-5|many|TRBD1
CATPGQNSNQPQHF
TGTGCCACCCCGGGACAGAACAGCAATCAGCCCCAGCATTTT
>TRBV11-2|TRBJ2-3|many|-
CASSLGGASSTDTQYF
TGTGCCAGCAGCTTGGGGGGGGCTTCTAGCACAGATACGCAGTATTTT
>TRBV27|TRBJ1-4|-|-
CASSPAIRTNEKLFF
TGTGCCAGCAGTCCGGCAATTCGGACTAATGAAAAACTGTTTTTT
>TRBV11-2|TRBJ2-6|many|TRBD1
CASSLRQGIFSGANVLTF
TGTGCCAGCAGCTTAAGACAGGGAATTTTCTCTGGGGCCAACGTCCTGACTTTC
>TRBV5-1|TRBJ2-1|-|TRBD2
CASSLQTSGSDEQFF
TGCGCCAGCAGCTTGCAGACTAGCGGGAGTGATGAGCAGTTCTTC
>TRBV11-2|TRBJ2-1|many|TRBD2
CASSLGMGGEQFF
TGTGCCAGCAGCTTAGGCATGGGGGGGGAGCAGTTCTTC
>TRBV28|TRBJ1-4|many|-
CASSLPGGETNEKLFF
TGTGCCAGCAGTTTACCCGGGGGGGAGACTAATGAAAAACTGTTTTTT
>TRBV5-1|TRBJ2-1|many|TRBD2
CASSTAGGNEQFF
TGCGCCAGCAGCACGGCGGGGGGCAATGAGCAGTTCTTC
>TRBV28|TRBJ1-3|many|-
CASSSPRHGLGNTIYF
TGTGCCAGCAGTTCCCCCCGCCATGGGCTTGGAAACACCATATATTTT
>TRBV6-2/TRBV6-3|TRBJ2-2|many|TRBD2
CASSLTSDGTGELFF
TGTGCCAGCAGTTTGACTAGCGATGGCACCGGGGAGCTGTTTTTT
>TRBV19|TRBJ2-1|many|TRBD2
CASSSPRGGRGFNEQFF
TGTGCCAGTAGTTCCCCCCGAGGCGGGAGGGGATTTAATGAGCAGTTCTTC
>TRBV20-1|TRBJ2-7|many|-
CSASQGRYEQYF
TGCAGTGCTAGCCAGGGGCGGTACGAGCAGTACTTC
>TRBV28|TRBJ2-1|few|TRBD2
CASSSIYGTSGRTLNEQFF
TGTGCCAGCAGTTCTATCTACGGGACTAGCGGGAGGACGCTCAATGAGCAGTTCTTC
>TRBV28|TRBJ2-7|many|TRBD2
CASSFVGGRAYEQYF
TGTGCCAGCAGTTTTGTGGGCGGGAGGGCCTACGAGCAGTACTTC
>TRBV5-6|TRBJ2-3|few|-
CASRRGTYTDTQYF
TGTGCCAGCAGGCGGGGTACCTACACAGATACGCAGTATTTT